The 9 T cell receptor beta chains in this list originate from one sample, sequenced in a study of PD-L1 blockade in urothelial cancer. Some clones are missing from TCRdb's copy, which holds only in-frame ones; the method was immunoSEQ multiplex PCR. The sample has 25,000 to 35,000 clones; about 89% are singletons. The sequences come from PBMCs, collected around atezolizumab (anti-PD-L1) treatment. All receptors come from a man in his fifties with urothelial cancer.

The V gene is TRBV2, the J gene TRBJ1-5, with unresolved D. Germline V CDR1 and CDR2: SNHLY, FYNNEI. This CDR3 spans 14 amino acids. Trimming shortened V by 5 bases and J by 2 bases, and 10 bases separated the two germline ends. This chain's CDR3 is CASSPMAGNQPQHF. CDR3 bases: TGTGCCAGCAGTCCAATGGCGGGCAATCAGCCCCAGCATTTT.

This rearrangement joins TRBV18 to TRBJ2-7, with D possibly TRBD1 on 5 matching bases. Germline CDR1 KGHSH, CDR2 LQKENI. The CDR3 length is 13 residues. The V end lost 0 bases, the J end lost 7 bases, and 10 bases lay between the germline ends. CDR3 sequence: CASSPPQGWEQYF. The DNA of the CDR3 is TGTGCCAGCTCACCACCCCAGGGCTGGGAGCAGTACTTC.

The chain has TRBV7-8 and TRBJ2-2, with D hard to call. V lost 1 base, J lost 2 bases, and 8 bases lay in between. Looked up from germline, CDR1 is SGHVS and CDR2 is FQNEAQ. The CDR3 sequence is 15 residues long. This CDR3 reads CASSLVLFNTGELFF. The CDR3 region has the DNA TGTGCCAGCAGCTTAGTCCTCTTTAACACCGGGGAGCTGTTTTTT.

CDR3 residues: CASSREGILDEQFF. CDR3 coding DNA: TGTGCCAGTAGTCGGGAGGGCATTTTGGATGAGCAGTTCTTC. This sequence joins TRBV19 and TRBJ2-1; the match to TRBD2 covers 8 bases. The CDR3 has 14 amino acids. With 5 bases clipped from V and 8 bases from J, the junction kept 8 bases outside the gene matches. Germline V lookup: CDR1 LNHDA, CDR2 SQIVND (reference sequence).

The J gene is TRBJ1-3, the V gene TRBV7-8; D is ambiguous. The CDR3 is 16 amino acids. The germline gives CDR1 SGHVS, CDR2 FQNEAQ. V gave up 0 bases and J gave up 0 bases, with 9 bases separating them. The DNA of the CDR3 is TGTGCCAGCAGCTTAGCGCGGGTGCTCTCTGGAAACACCATATATTTT. Amino acids: CASSLARVLSGNTIYF.

This rearrangement joins TRBV4-1 to TRBJ2-5; 12 nucleotides agree with TRBD2. V lost 2 bases to trimming and J lost 4 bases; unmatched junction nucleotides: 8. The germline V gene has CDR1 MGHRA and CDR2 YSYEKL. This CDR3 has 17 amino acids. CDR3 residues: CASSQRLAGGPGETQYF. CDR3 nucleotide sequence: TGCGCCAGCAGCCAACGGCTAGCGGGGGGGCCTGGAGAGACCCAGTACTTC.

The genes are TRBV28 and TRBJ2-3; TRBD2 matches 8 bases. CDR1 MDHEN and CDR2 SYDVKM come from the germline V gene. CDR3 size: 15 residues. The ends lost 6 bases at V and 6 bases at J; junction bases unmatched: 11. Written as DNA, the CDR3 is TGTGCCAGCAGCAGCCTCGGGGGGGAAGGGGATACGCAGTATTTT. This gives the protein CASSSLGGEGDTQYF.

This clone was recorded once. The chain couples TRBV6-5 to TRBJ2-2, with D possibly being TRBD2 (5 bases). The V and J ends lost 5 bases and 2 bases respectively, with 9 bases between them. CDR1 is MNHEY and CDR2 is SVGAGI in the germline V gene. CDR3 length equals 14 residues. CDR3 region: CASSPRTNTGELFF. CDR3 nucleotide sequence: TGTGCCAGCAGTCCGCGGACTAACACCGGGGAGCTGTTTTTT.

V usage is TRBV19 and J usage is TRBJ2-7, with D possibly TRBD1 on 6 matching bases. Germline V gene sequence: CDR1 LNHDA, CDR2 SQIVND (reference sequence). V lost 6 bases, J lost 6 bases, and 12 bases lay in between. The CDR3 sequence is 12 residues long. CDR3 protein: CASSPGVSEQYF. The CDR3 coding sequence is TGTGCCAGTAGCCCAGGGGTCTCCGAGCAGTACTTC.